The 23 T cell receptor beta chains below come from one sample, sequenced in a study of control samples from healthy donors and cancer patients. Clones were sequenced by immunoSEQ multiplex PCR, and TCRdb holds only the in-frame ones, with some missing. The table has 130,000 or so clones, approximately 90% seen once. Sequenced input: blood. Receptor source: a man aged 45-60 years in good health.

This rearrangement joins TRBV4-2 to TRBJ2-7; no reliable D call. Germline loops: CDR1 LGHNA, CDR2 YNFKEQ. CDR3 length: 13 residues. Trimming left V 0 bases short and J 7 bases short, with 10 bases between. CDR3 nucleotide sequence: TGTGCCAGCAGCCAAGAGCTCGGGCGGGAGCAGTACTTC. Encoded protein: CASSQELGREQYF.

This clone has only one observation. This sequence joins TRBV11-3 and TRBJ2-3; 8 nucleotides match TRBD2. With 5 bases clipped from V and 0 bases from J, the junction kept 7 bases outside the gene matches. The CDR3 extends over 16 amino acids. Germline V gene lookup returns CDR1 SGHNT and CDR2 YENEEA. In DNA form, the CDR3 reads TGTGCCAGCAGCCGTAGTAGCGGGGCTAGCACAGATACGCAGTATTTT. Encoded protein: CASSRSSGASTDTQYF.

The chain recombines TRBV30 with TRBJ1-5, with TRBD1 identical over 7 bases. Losses at the gene ends were 1 base for V and 7 bases for J; bases not matched to a gene: 10. CDR3 length: 15 residues. Per germline, CDR1 GTSNPN and CDR2 SVGIG (reference sequence). Written as DNA, the CDR3 is TGTGCCTGGAGTGAGCTGACAGGGATTCACCAGCCCCAGCATTTT. As protein: CAWSELTGIHQPQHF.

J is TRBJ1-2 and V is TRBV28, with D possibly matching TRBD1 (5 bases). Germline V CDR1 and CDR2: MDHEN, SYDVKM. Trimming pared 2 bases from V and 0 bases from J, leaving 10 bases between. This CDR3 is 15 amino acids long. The CDR3 bases are TGTGCCAGCAGTTTAAGACAGTTAGCTAACTATGGCTACACCTTC. This sequence encodes CASSLRQLANYGYTF.

In this sample, this clone turned up once. The V call is TRBV29-1, the J call TRBJ2-3; D unresolved. The V gene's germline CDR1 is SQVTM and CDR2 ANQGSEA. The CDR3 runs to 14 residues. Trimming took off 6 bases at V and 0 bases at J, with 13 bases between the two ends. CDR3 DNA: TGCAGCGTAGCAGAAAGGCAGAGCACAGATACGCAGTATTTT. Encoded protein: CSVAERQSTDTQYF.

The chain links TRBV24-1 to TRBJ2-7; TRBD1 agrees at 7 bases. The length of the CDR3 is 16 residues. The junction had 10 bases not matched to a gene; V was cut back by 4 bases and J by 2 bases. The germline V gene has CDR1 KGHDR and CDR2 SFDVKD. In DNA, the CDR3 is TGTGCCACCAGTGACCCAACCGTGACAGGGACCTACGAGCAGTACTTC. Protein product: CATSDPTVTGTYEQYF.

V gene TRBV5-1 combines with J gene TRBJ1-4; the match to TRBD1 covers 8 bases. Germline assignment: CDR1 SGHRS and CDR2 YFSETQ. Trimming took 4 bases from V and 2 from J; bases not matched to a gene: 4. This CDR3 has 15 amino acids. The CDR3 here is CASSIGQGTNEKLFF. The DNA for the CDR3 is TGCGCCAGCAGCATAGGACAGGGTACTAATGAAAAACTGTTTTTT.

The chain links TRBV19 to TRBJ2-3; 7 positions agree with TRBD2. CDR1 LNHDA and CDR2 SQIVND come from the germline V gene (reference sequence). V lost 3 bases and J lost 2; bases outside the gene matches: 17. The CDR3 sequence is 19 residues long. CDR3 DNA: TGTGCCAGTAGTATCTTACCACCCGGGGCTAGCGGACCCACAGATACGCAGTATTTT. Residues: CASSILPPGASGPTDTQYF. Drawing the rest from reference TRBV19 and TRBJ2-3, the complete variable domain is DGGITQSPKYLFRKEGQNVTLSCEQNLNHDAMYWYRQDPGQGLRLIYYSQIVNDFQKGDIAEGYSVSREKKESFPLTVTSAQKNPTAFYLCASSILPPGASGPTDTQYFGPGTRLTVL.

In this sample, this clone turned up once. The chain carries TRBV18 and TRBJ1-5; 8 positions agree with TRBD1. Germline CDR1 KGHSH, CDR2 LQKENI. V shed 3 bases, J shed 6 bases, and the junction held 10 bases outside the gene matches. The length of the CDR3 is 16 residues. The CDR3 loop is CASSPQTGQGGQPQHF. The DNA of the CDR3 is TGTGCCAGCTCACCCCAGACTGGACAGGGAGGTCAGCCCCAGCATTTT.

V and J are TRBV6-6 and TRBJ2-5; possibly TRBD2 for D (7 bases). The germline V and J ends were trimmed by 5 bases and 7 bases, with 14 bases remaining between them. This CDR3 is 13 amino acids long. The germline V gene has CDR1 MNHNY and CDR2 SVGAGI (reference sequence). CDR3 sequence reads: CASSPGGWGTQYF. In DNA, the CDR3 is TGTGCCAGCAGTCCGGGGGGCTGGGGGACCCAGTACTTC.

The V call is TRBV6-1, the J call TRBJ1-5; possibly TRBD1 for D (5 bases). CDR1 is MNHNS and CDR2 is SASEGT in the germline V gene. V lost 1 base and J lost 13, with 8 bases in between. The CDR3 runs 11 residues. The CDR3 bases are TGTGCCAGCAGTGAAGAGCCAGGGCAGCATTTT. This translates into CASSEEPGQHF.

This chain joins TRBV5-1 and TRBJ1-1; possibly TRBD1 for D (5 bases). Germline V CDR1 and CDR2: SGHRS, YFSETQ. The CDR3 is made up of 15 amino acids. Trimming took off 0 bases at V and 5 bases at J, with 14 bases between the two ends. CDR3 sequence: CASSLVGDSETEAFF. In DNA, the CDR3 is TGCGCCAGCAGCTTGGTAGGGGATTCGGAAACTGAAGCTTTCTTT.

This clone appeared once. This chain joins TRBV30 and TRBJ2-7, with a possible D match to TRBD2 (5 bases). The germline V gene encodes CDR1 GTSNPN and CDR2 SVGIG (reference sequence). With 5 bases removed from V and 2 bases from J, the gap between germline ends came to 13 bases. This CDR3 has 13 residues. The CDR3 DNA sequence: TGTGCCTGGGGGGAGAAGGAAACCTACGAGCAGTACTTC. It encodes CAWGEKETYEQYF.

The rearrangement links TRBV11-3 to TRBJ1-4; D call uncertain. There are 13 residues in the CDR3. Trimming shortened V by 4 bases and J by 7 bases, and 10 bases separated the two germline ends. The germline V gene encodes CDR1 SGHNT and CDR2 YENEEA. CDR3 coding DNA: TGTGCCAGCAGCTCCCTTAACAGTGAAAAACTGTTTTTT. Translating gives CASSSLNSEKLFF.

This clone was found once. The V and J genes are TRBV6-2 or TRBV6-3 and TRBJ2-3, with 12 bases fitting TRBD2. The V segment lost 2 bases and the J segment 2 bases; nucleotides outside the gene matches: 8. The CDR3 length is 18 residues. The V gene's germline CDR1 is MNHEY and CDR2 SVGEGT. The DNA for the CDR3 is TGTGCCAGCAGTTACCACCGACTAGCGGGGGCGAACACAGATACGCAGTATTTT. Translation: CASSYHRLAGANTDTQYF.

The gene calls are TRBV5-1 and TRBJ2-2, with TRBD1 as a possible D gene (6 bases). The CDR3 runs 14 residues. V shed 8 bases and J shed 4 bases, with 15 bases lying between them. Germline V gene sequence: CDR1 SGHRS, CDR2 YFSETQ. CDR3 sequence: CASSRTVTTGELFF. The CDR3 DNA reads as TGCGCCAGTTCCAGGACAGTAACCACCGGGGAGCTGTTTTTT.

The V and J genes are TRBV7-8 and TRBJ1-3; D is unclear. The ends were cut back, 4 bases at V and 7 bases at J, with 14 bases in the middle. The CDR3 is made up of 14 amino acids. CDR1 SGHVS and CDR2 FQNEAQ come from the germline V gene. This CDR3 reads CASSSGMGRNTIYF. In DNA form, the CDR3 reads TGTGCCAGCAGCTCTGGGATGGGAAGGAACACCATATATTTT.

V and J are TRBV24-1 and TRBJ2-3; D assignment may be TRBD1 or TRBD2 (5 bases each). V gave up 2 bases and J gave up 0 bases, with 8 bases separating them. This CDR3 spans 15 amino acids. Germline V CDR1 and CDR2: KGHDR, SFDVKD. The CDR3 protein is CATSDYRDSTDTQYF. The DNA of the CDR3 is TGTGCCACCAGTGATTATCGGGACAGCACAGATACGCAGTATTTT.

This chain joins TRBV12-2 and TRBJ1-1. TRBV12-2 is marked as a pseudogene. This CDR3 comprises 14 residues. The CDR3 nucleotides are TGTGCAAGTCGCAAACAAACCTGGGACACTGAAGCTTTCTTT. It is translated as CASRKQTWDTEAFF.

The J gene is TRBJ1-4, the V gene TRBV5-4, with TRBD1 matching over 10 bases. The V and J ends lost 4 bases and 8 bases, in that order; junction bases with no gene match: 8. The CDR3 has 15 amino acids. Germline CDR1 reads SGHNT; CDR2 reads YYREEE (reference sequence). The chain's CDR3 is CASSSLGQGTEKLFF. Here the CDR3 DNA reads TGTGCCAGCAGCAGCCTGGGACAGGGGACGGAAAAACTGTTTTTT.

This clone was seen more than once but under ten times. The rearrangement joins TRBV13 to TRBJ2-3; perhaps TRBD1 as D (5 bases). The CDR3 consists of 16 residues. V dropped 5 bases and J dropped 6 bases, with 21 bases sitting between them. CDR1 PRHDT and CDR2 FYEKMQ come from the germline V gene (reference sequence). As DNA, the CDR3 is TGTGCCAGCAGCCGCCTGGGCAGGGCCCCCCGTGATACGCAGTATTTT. It is translated as CASSRLGRAPRDTQYF. Together with reference TRBV13 and TRBJ2-3, the CDR3 gives the full variable domain: AAGVIQSPRHLIKEKRETATLKCYPIPRHDTVYWYQQGPGQDPQFLISFYEKMQSDKGSIPDRFSAQQFSDYHSELNMSSLELGDSALYFCASSRLGRAPRDTQYFGPGTRLTVL.

CDR3 nucleotide sequence: TGTGCCAGCAGAACAGGGGTGGGCTATGGCTACACCTTC. This gives the protein CASRTGVGYGYTF. The chain carries TRBV2 and TRBJ1-2, with 7 bases matching TRBD1. V lost 6 bases, J lost 4 bases, and 5 bases stayed unmatched. CDR1 is SNHLY, CDR2 FYNNEI, per germline. The CDR3 length is 13 residues.

J is TRBJ2-2 and V is TRBV2, with D tentatively TRBD2 (6 bases). Germline-derived CDR1 and CDR2 are SNHLY and FYNNEI. Trimming cost V 2 bases and J 6 bases, with 10 bases left between them. CDR3 size: 14 residues. The CDR3 reads CASSESRGSGELFF. The CDR3 nucleotides are TGTGCCAGCAGTGAATCCCGGGGGTCCGGGGAGCTGTTTTTT.